A selection of T cell receptor beta chains follows, all from one sample in a study of Graves' ophthalmopathy and Graves' hyperthyroidism. MiXCR, run by TCRdb on the multiplex PCR reads, gives a single entry per CDR3 protein. The table has 1 million to 1.3 million distinct CDR3 sequences, 35% to 45% seen once. Sequencing was done on a sample of peripheral blood or thyroid tissue (not recorded which). Receptors originate from an adult man with Graves' hyperthyroidism. The CDR3 runs from the conserved cysteine through the conserved F or W. The D gene is left open where the match is weak. Clone size is not always given. Where it is, it says once, few, many or a class for expanded clones.

V	size	J	D	CDR3	DNA
TRBV7-3	.	TRBJ2-5	TRBD1	CASSAGDRKETQYF	TGTGCCAGCAGCGCCGGGGACAGGAAAGAGACCCAGTACTTC
TRBV2	few	TRBJ2-5	TRBD2	CASSRRLAEETQYF	TGTGCCAGCAGTCGAAGACTAGCGGAAGAGACCCAGTACTTC
TRBV6-2/TRBV6-3	few	TRBJ1-6	.	CASSYLRGNSPLHF	TGTGCCAGCAGTTACCTGCGGGGTAATTCACCCCTCCACTTT
TRBV14	few	TRBJ2-2	TRBD1	CASSRYRDRGSGGELFF	TGTGCCAGCAGCCGATATCGGGACAGGGGATCCGGCGGGGAGCTGTTTTTT
TRBV12-3/TRBV12-4	many	TRBJ1-6	TRBD1	CASRPDRADSPLHF	TGTGCCAGCAGACCGGACAGGGCGGATTCACCCCTCCACTTT
TRBV11-2	many	TRBJ1-6	TRBD1	CASSRDRDRDDSPLHF	TGTGCCAGCAGCCGAGATCGGGACAGGGACGATTCACCCCTCCACTTT
TRBV5-1	.	TRBJ2-5	TRBD1	CASSSGGDQETQYF	TGCGCCAGCAGTTCAGGGGGCGACCAAGAGACCCAGTACTTC
TRBV20-1	many	TRBJ2-7	.	CSGFRSYYEQYF	TGCAGTGGGTTCCGATCATACTACGAGCAGTACTTC
TRBV15	once	TRBJ2-5	.	CATSSVGHAETQYF	TGTGCCACCAGCAGCGTCGGACACGCGGAGACCCAGTACTTC
TRBV10-3	.	TRBJ1-5	TRBD1	CAISATSGQGMGQPQHF	TGCGCCATCAGTGCGACCTCGGGACAGGGGATGGGTCAGCCCCAGCATTTT
TRBV5-6	.	TRBJ2-7	.	CAGREKGSYEQYF	TGTGCCGGCCGGGAGAAGGGCTCCTACGAGCAGTACTTC
TRBV30	many	TRBJ1-1	.	CAWSRVNTEAFF	TGTGCCTGGAGTCGGGTGAACACTGAAGCTTTCTTT
TRBV5-1	.	TRBJ1-3	.	CASSLEGTENTIYF	TGCGCCAGCAGCTTGGAGGGGACGGAAAACACCATATATTTT
TRBV29-1	once	TRBJ1-6	.	CSVEYRVGSPLHF	TGCAGCGTTGAGTACAGGGTGGGTTCACCCCTCCACTTT
TRBV19	many	TRBJ1-5	.	CASSIQVHQPQHF	TGTGCCAGTAGTATTCAGGTACATCAGCCCCAGCATTTT
TRBV7-9	.	TRBJ2-1	.	CASRSPYEQFF	TGTGCCAGCAGGTCACCCTATGAGCAGTTCTTC
TRBV12-3/TRBV12-4	few	TRBJ1-5	.	CASSLAFTEPQHF	TGTGCCAGCAGTTTAGCTTTTACCGAGCCCCAGCATTTT
TRBV7-8	many	TRBJ1-5	.	CASSLVGAGNSNQPQHF	TGTGCCAGCAGCTTAGTCGGGGCCGGGAATAGCAATCAGCCCCAGCATTTT
TRBV30	.	TRBJ1-3	TRBD1	CAWYSGTGSTGNTIYF	TGTGCCTGGTACTCCGGGACAGGGAGTACTGGAAACACCATATATTTT
TRBV11-2	few	TRBJ2-2	.	CASSLSRGNTGELFF	TGTGCCAGCAGCTTATCCAGGGGTAACACCGGGGAGCTGTTTTTT
TRBV7-9	.	TRBJ1-6	TRBD1	CASSLTGSDNSPLHF	TGTGCCAGCAGCTTGACAGGGAGCGATAATTCACCCCTCCACTTT
TRBV9	few	TRBJ1-2	TRBD1	CASSETLKQGLKGYTF	TGTGCCAGCAGCGAGACCCTCAAACAGGGGTTGAAGGGCTACACCTTC
TRBV7-3	.	TRBJ1-2	.	CASSLSAGLGYTF	TGTGCCAGCAGCTTAAGTGCAGGCTTGGGCTACACCTTC
TRBV2	many	TRBJ1-3	.	CASSDFGNTIYF	TGTGCCAGCAGTGACTTCGGAAACACCATATATTTT
TRBV10-3	many	TRBJ2-2	.	CAISAGRPPGELFF	TGTGCCATCAGCGCCGGTCGACCGCCCGGGGAGCTGTTTTTT
TRBV2	many	TRBJ2-7	.	CASSESRDALEQYF	TGTGCCAGCAGTGAATCACGGGATGCCTTGGAGCAGTACTTC
TRBV10-3	.	TRBJ2-1	.	CAISDEDSSYNEQFF	TGTGCCATCAGTGATGAAGACAGCTCCTACAATGAGCAGTTCTTC
TRBV15	.	TRBJ1-4	TRBD1	CATSTGTGDEKLFF	TGTGCCACCAGTACCGGGACAGGGGATGAAAAACTGTTTTTT
TRBV20-1	.	TRBJ2-5	.	CSARVVSGETQYF	TGCAGTGCTAGAGTAGTTTCAGGAGAGACCCAGTACTTC
TRBV5-5	many	TRBJ1-2	.	CASTPRGTDGGYTF	TGTGCCAGCACCCCTAGGGGGACTGACGGCGGCTACACCTTC
TRBV25-1	.	TRBJ2-5	.	CACSARAELRETQYF	.
TRBV5-1	.	TRBJ2-7	TRBD2	CASSVVLAGAPEQYF	TGCGCCAGCAGCGTTGTCCTAGCGGGAGCCCCGGAGCAGTACTTC
TRBV19	.	TRBJ1-5	.	CASNWRGYQPQHF	TGTGCCAGTAACTGGCGGGGGTATCAGCCCCAGCATTTT
TRBV15	few	TRBJ2-7	.	CASSLGPQSYEQYF	TGTGCCAGCAGCTTAGGCCCTCAATCCTACGAGCAGTACTTC
TRBV2	many	TRBJ2-7	.	CASILREYDEQYF	TGTGCCAGCATACTCCGGGAGTATGACGAGCAGTACTTC
TRBV10-3	.	TRBJ1-1	.	CANNYQSGGLPNTEAFF	TGTGCCAACAACTACCAATCGGGGGGCCTTCCGAACACTGAAGCTTTCTTT
TRBV25-1	.	TRBJ2-7	.	CASSTVKGRHEQYF	TGTGCCAGCAGTACAGTGAAGGGTCGGCACGAGCAGTACTTC
TRBV24-1	.	TRBJ1-2	TRBD1	CATSDWTGAGTGYTF	TGTGCCACCAGTGATTGGACAGGGGCAGGGACTGGCTACACCTTC
TRBV20-1	few	TRBJ2-7	TRBD2	CSASLTGTSGKYEQYF	TGCAGTGCTTCACTAACCGGGACTAGCGGAAAATACGAGCAGTACTTC
TRBV20-1	.	TRBJ2-2	.	CSARRTASNTGELFF	TGCAGTGCTAGAAGGACTGCTTCGAACACCGGGGAGCTGTTTTTT
TRBV12-3/TRBV12-4	few	TRBJ2-5	TRBD2	CASSFHASGGQETQYF	TGTGCCAGCAGTTTTCATGCTAGCGGGGGCCAAGAGACCCAGTACTTC
TRBV5-1	.	TRBJ2-7	.	CASSLGGVAKAYEQYF	TGCGCCAGCAGCTTGGGGGGGGTAGCGAAGGCCTACGAGCAGTACTTC
TRBV6-5	few	TRBJ1-5	.	CASSSYSDQPQHF	TGTGCCAGCAGTTCGTACTCAGATCAGCCCCAGCATTTT